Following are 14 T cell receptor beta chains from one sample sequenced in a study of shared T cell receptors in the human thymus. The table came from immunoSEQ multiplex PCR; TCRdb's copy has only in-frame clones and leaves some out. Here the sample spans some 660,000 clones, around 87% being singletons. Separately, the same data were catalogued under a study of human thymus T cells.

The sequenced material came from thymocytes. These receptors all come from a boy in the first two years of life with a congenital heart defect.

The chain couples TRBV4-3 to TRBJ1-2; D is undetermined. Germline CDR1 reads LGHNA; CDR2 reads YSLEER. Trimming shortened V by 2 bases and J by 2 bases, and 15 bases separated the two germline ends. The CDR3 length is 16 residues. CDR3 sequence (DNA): TGCGCCAGCAGCCAATTGCTGACGACGAGGAACTATGGCTACACCTTC. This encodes CASSQLLTTRNYGYTF.

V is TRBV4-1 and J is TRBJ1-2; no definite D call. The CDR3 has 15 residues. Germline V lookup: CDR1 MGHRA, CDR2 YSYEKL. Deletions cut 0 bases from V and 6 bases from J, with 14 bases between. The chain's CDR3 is CASSQDGEGGHGYTF. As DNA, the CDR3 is TGCGCCAGCAGCCAAGATGGGGAGGGTGGTCATGGCTACACCTTC.

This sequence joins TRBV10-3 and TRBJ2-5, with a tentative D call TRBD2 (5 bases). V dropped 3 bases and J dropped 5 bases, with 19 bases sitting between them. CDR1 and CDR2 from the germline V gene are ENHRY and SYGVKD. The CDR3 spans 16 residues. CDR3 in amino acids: CAISDTGRTRRETQYF. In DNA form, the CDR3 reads TGTGCCATCAGTGACACGGGCAGGACTCGGAGGGAGACCCAGTACTTC.

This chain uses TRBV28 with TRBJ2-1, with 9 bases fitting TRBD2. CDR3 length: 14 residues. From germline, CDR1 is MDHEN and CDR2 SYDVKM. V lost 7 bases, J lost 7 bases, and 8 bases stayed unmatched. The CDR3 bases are TGTGCCAGCACCCGAAGCGGGAGGAGTAATGAGCAGTTCTTC. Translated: CASTRSGRSNEQFF.

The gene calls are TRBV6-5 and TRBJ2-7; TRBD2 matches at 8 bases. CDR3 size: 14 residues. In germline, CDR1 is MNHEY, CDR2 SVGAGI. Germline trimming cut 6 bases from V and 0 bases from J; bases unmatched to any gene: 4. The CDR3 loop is CASRVAGRSYEQYF. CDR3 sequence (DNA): TGTGCCAGCAGGGTAGCGGGGCGCTCCTACGAGCAGTACTTC.

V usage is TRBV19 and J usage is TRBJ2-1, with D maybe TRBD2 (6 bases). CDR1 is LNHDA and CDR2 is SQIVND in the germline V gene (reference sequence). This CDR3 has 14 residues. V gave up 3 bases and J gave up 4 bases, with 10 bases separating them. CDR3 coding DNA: TGTGCCAGTAGTATTAGGGGACTTTACAATGAGCAGTTCTTC. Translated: CASSIRGLYNEQFF.

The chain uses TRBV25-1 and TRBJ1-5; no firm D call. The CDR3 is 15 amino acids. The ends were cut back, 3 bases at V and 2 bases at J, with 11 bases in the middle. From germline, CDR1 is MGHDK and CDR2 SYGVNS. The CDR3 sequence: CASSDQESGNQPQHF. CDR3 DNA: TGTGCCAGCAGTGACCAGGAAAGTGGCAATCAGCCCCAGCATTTT.

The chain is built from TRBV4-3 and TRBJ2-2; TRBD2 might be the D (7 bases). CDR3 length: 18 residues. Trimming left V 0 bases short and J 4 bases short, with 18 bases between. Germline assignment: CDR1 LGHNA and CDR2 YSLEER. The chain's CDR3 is CASSQDPAYREGTGELFF. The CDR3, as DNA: TGCGCCAGCAGCCAAGATCCGGCCTACAGGGAGGGCACCGGGGAGCTGTTTTTT.

In DNA form, the CDR3 reads TGTGCCAGCAGTGTGCTTAGCGGAGGAAGCTACGAGCAGTACTTC. It encodes CASSVLSGGSYEQYF. This rearrangement joins TRBV25-1 to TRBJ2-7; a possible D gene is TRBD2 (6 bases). With 4 bases removed from V and 3 bases from J, the gap between germline ends came to 16 bases. Germline CDR1 MGHDK, CDR2 SYGVNS. The CDR3 is 15 residues long.

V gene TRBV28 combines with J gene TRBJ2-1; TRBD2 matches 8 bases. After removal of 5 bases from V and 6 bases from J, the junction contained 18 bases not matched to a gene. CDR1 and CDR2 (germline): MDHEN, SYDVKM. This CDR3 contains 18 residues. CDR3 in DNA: TGTGCCAGCAGTCTTATGGCCTTAATAGCGGGGAGGGTCAATGAGCAGTTCTTC. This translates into CASSLMALIAGRVNEQFF. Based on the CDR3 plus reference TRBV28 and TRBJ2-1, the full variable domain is DVKVTQSSRYLVKRTGEKVFLECVQDMDHENMFWYRQDPGLGLRLIYFSYDVKMKEKGDIPEGYSVSREKKERFSLILESASTNQTSMYLCASSLMALIAGRVNEQFFGPGTRLTVL.

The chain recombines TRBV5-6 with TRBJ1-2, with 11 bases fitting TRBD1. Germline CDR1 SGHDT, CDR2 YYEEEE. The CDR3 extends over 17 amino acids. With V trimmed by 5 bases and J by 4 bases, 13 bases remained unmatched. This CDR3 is CASSSLDRGRRGYGYTF. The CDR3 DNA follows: TGTGCCAGCAGTTCCCTGGACAGGGGGCGTCGTGGCTATGGCTACACCTTC.

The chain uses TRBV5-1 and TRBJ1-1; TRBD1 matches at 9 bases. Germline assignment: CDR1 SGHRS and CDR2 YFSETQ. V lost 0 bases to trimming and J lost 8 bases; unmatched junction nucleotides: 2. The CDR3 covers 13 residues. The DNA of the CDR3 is TGCGCCAGCAGCTTGGAAACAGGGGGCGAAGCTTTCTTT. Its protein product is CASSLETGGEAFF.

CDR3 residues: CASSDRQGGQPQHF. For the CDR3, the DNA is TGTGCCAGCAGTGACAGACAGGGAGGTCAGCCCCAGCATTTT. The J gene is TRBJ1-5, the V gene TRBV6-1; 7 positions match TRBD1. Trimming at V came to 3 bases and at J to 6 bases, leaving 5 bases not matched to a gene. The germline gives CDR1 MNHNS, CDR2 SASEGT. This CDR3 has 14 amino acids.

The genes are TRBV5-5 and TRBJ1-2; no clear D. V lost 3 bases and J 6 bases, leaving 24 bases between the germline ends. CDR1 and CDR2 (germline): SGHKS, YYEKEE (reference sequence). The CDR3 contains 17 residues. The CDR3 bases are TGTGCCAGCAGCTCTGCAGGTCGTTACGCAAGCGGTGATGGCTACACCTTC. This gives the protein CASSSAGRYASGDGYTF.